A single TCR beta chain is shown here with its context. Its antigen is as yet unknown. MiXCR, run by TCRdb on the 5' RACE reads, gives a single entry per CDR3 protein. The sample yields more than 600,000 distinct CDR3 sequences, 15% to 20% seen once. The sample is drawn from a study of identical twins. Study-level results: Its conclusions, products of cross-sectional statistical analysis, did not come from following the same donors.

Per the germline V gene, CDR1 is SGDLS and CDR2 is YYNGEE. The CDR3 consists of 17 residues. Trimming cost V 0 bases and J 5 bases; bases outside gene matches: 6. The same specimen was also included in a second study, on T cells expressing NK-cell markers. Turning to that study: Just one sequenced donor of eight was HCMV-seronegative, while seven were seropositive. A range of roughly 1.0-8% of CD8+ T cells consisted of dominant NKG2C+ clonotypes in several donors.

The rearrangement links TRBV9 to TRBJ2-3, with 13 bases lining up with TRBD2. This clonotype originated in a woman between 18 and 30 years old in good health. Material: PBMCs. The CDR3: CASSVAGLAGVLDTQYF. The CDR3 nucleotides are TGTGCCAGCAGCGTAGCTGGACTAGCGGGGGTATTAGATACGCAGTATTTT. The whole variable domain, remainder taken from reference TRBV9 and TRBJ2-3, is DSGVTQTPKHLITATGQRVTLRCSPRSGDLSVYWYQQSLDQGLQFLIQYYNGEERAKGNILERFSAQQFPDLHSELNLSSLELGDSALYFCASSVAGLAGVLDTQYFGPGTRLTVL.